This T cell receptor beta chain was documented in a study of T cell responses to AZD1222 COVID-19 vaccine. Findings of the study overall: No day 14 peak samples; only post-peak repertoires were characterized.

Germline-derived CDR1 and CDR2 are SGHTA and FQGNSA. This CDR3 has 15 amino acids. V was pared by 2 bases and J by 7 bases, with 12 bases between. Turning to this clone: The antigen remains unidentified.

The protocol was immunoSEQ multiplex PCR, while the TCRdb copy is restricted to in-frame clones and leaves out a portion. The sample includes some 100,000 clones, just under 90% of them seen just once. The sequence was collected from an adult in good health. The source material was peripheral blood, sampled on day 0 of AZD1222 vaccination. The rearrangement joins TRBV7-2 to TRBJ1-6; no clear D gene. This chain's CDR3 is CASSLRPGRNSPLHF. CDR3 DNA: TGTGCCAGCAGCTTACGCCCAGGCCGAAATTCACCCCTCCACTTT.